The sequence of this TCR beta chain was determined in a study of glioma-infiltrating T cells. The study, taken as a whole, reports: Non-neoplastic patients had below-expected tissue-blood divergence, while all gliomas exceeded expectation. Very few CDR3 sequences were shared between tissue and blood.

Amplification of TCR alpha and beta CDR3 regions from RNA used iRepertoire nested multiplex PCR. One-step reverse transcription and amplification started from about 100-400 ng of tissue mRNA or PBMC total RNA. A single record per CDR3 protein comes from TCRdb applying MiXCR to the multiplex PCR reads. The sample lists around 190,000 distinct CDR3 sequences, around 30% seen once, with 20% in the top ten. This clonotype was observed many times. Its matching antigen is unknown. CDR1 MNHNY and CDR2 SVGAGI come from the germline V gene (reference sequence). The ends were cut back, 0 bases at V and 2 bases at J, with 17 bases in the middle. This CDR3 is 17 amino acids long.

The clonotype was recovered from a human donor with low-grade glioma or glioblastoma, undergoing nonglioma brain surgery, or in good health (not recorded which). The V and J genes are TRBV6-6 and TRBJ2-7, with no clear D. Sample: glioma tissue, nonneoplastic brain tissue, or PBMCs (not recorded which). The DNA for the CDR3 is TGTGCCAGCAGTTACTCGAGCGTTTCGAGATTGCCCTACGAGCAGTACTTC. Its protein product is CASSYSSVSRLPYEQYF.